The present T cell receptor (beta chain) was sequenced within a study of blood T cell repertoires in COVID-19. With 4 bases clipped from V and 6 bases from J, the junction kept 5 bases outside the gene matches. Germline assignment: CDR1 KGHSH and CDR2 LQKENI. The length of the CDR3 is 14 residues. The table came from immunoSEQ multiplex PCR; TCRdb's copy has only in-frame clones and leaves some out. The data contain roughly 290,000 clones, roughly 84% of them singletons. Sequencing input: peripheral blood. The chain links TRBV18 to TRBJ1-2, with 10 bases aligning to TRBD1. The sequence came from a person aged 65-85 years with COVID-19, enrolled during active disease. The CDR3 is CASSQTGGGDGYTF. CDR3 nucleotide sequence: TGTGCCAGCTCACAGACAGGGGGCGGCGATGGCTACACCTTC.